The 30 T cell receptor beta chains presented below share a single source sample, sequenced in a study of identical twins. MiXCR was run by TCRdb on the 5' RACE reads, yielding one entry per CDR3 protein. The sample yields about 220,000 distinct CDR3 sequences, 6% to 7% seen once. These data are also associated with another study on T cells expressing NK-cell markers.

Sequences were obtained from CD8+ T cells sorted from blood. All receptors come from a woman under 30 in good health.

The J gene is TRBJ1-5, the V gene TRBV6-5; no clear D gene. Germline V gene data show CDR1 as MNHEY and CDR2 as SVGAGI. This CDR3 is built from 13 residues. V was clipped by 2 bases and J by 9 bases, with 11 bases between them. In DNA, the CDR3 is TGTGCCAGCAGTTACGATGAACGGGGGCCCCAGCATTTT. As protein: CASSYDERGPQHF.

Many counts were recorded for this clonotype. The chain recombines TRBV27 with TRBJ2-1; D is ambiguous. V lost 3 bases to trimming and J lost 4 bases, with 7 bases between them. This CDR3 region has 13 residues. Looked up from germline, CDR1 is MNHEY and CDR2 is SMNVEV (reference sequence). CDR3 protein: CASSLGNYNEQFF. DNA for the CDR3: TGTGCCAGCAGTTTGGGGAATTACAATGAGCAGTTCTTC.

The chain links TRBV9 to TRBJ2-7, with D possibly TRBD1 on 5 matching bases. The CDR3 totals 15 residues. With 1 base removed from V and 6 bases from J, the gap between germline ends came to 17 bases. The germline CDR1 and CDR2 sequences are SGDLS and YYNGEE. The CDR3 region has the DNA TGTGCCAGCAGCGTATCAGGCAGGGTAAATGGCGAGCAGTACTTC. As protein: CASSVSGRVNGEQYF.

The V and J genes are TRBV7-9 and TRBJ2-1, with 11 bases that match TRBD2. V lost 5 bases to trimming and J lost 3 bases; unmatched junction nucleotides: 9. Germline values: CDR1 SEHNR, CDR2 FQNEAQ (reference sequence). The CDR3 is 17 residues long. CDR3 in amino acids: CASSPRSLAGGYNEQFF. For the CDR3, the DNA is TGTGCCAGCAGCCCAAGATCCCTAGCGGGAGGCTACAATGAGCAGTTCTTC.

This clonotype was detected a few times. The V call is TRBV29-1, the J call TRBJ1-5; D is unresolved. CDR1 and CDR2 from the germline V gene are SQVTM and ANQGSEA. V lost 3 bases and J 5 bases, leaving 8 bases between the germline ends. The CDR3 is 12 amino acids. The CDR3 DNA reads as TGCAGCGTTGAGTCCGCAGATCAGCCCCAGCATTTT. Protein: CSVESADQPQHF.

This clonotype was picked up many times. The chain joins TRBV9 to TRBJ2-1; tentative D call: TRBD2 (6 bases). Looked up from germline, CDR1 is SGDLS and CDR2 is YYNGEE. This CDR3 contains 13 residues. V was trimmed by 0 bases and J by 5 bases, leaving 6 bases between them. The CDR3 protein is CASSVAGDNEQFF. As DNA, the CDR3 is TGTGCCAGCAGCGTAGCGGGAGACAATGAGCAGTTCTTC.

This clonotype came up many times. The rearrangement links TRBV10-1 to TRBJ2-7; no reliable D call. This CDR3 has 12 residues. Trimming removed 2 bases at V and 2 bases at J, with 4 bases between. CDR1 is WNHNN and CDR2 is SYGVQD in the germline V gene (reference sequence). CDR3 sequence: CASSETTYEQYF. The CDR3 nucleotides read TGCGCCAGCAGTGAGACGACCTACGAGCAGTACTTC.

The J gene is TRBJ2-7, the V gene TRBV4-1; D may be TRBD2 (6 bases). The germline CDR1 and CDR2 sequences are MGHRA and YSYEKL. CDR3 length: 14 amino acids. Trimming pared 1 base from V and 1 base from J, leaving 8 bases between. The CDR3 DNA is TGCGCCAGCAGCCAAGGCGGGACTTCCTACGAGCAGTACTTC. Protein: CASSQGGTSYEQYF.

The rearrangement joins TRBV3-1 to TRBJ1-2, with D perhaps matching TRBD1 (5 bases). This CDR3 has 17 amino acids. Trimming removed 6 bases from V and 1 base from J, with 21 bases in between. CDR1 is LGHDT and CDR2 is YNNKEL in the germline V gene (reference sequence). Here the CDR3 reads CASSLGPGQGHNYGYTF. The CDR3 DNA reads TGTGCCAGCAGTCTCGGACCAGGGCAGGGCCATAACTATGGCTACACCTTC.

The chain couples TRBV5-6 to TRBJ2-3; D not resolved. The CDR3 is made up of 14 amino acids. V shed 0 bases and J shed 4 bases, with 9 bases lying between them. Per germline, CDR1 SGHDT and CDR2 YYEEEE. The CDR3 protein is CASSLGTPADTQYF. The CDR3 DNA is TGTGCCAGCAGCTTGGGGACCCCAGCAGATACGCAGTATTTT. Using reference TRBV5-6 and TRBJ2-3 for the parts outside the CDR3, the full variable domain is DAGVTQSPTHLIKTRGQQVTLRCSPKSGHDTVSWYQQALGQGPQFIFQYYEEEERQRGNFPDRFSGHQFPNYSSELNVNALLLGDSALYLCASSLGTPADTQYFGPGTRLTVL.

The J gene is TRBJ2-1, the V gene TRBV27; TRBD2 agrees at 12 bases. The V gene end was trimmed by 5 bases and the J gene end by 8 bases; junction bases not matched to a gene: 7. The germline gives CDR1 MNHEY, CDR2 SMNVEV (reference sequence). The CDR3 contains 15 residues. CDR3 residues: CASSALTSGRDEQFF. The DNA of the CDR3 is TGTGCCAGCAGTGCCTTGACTAGCGGGAGAGATGAGCAGTTCTTC.

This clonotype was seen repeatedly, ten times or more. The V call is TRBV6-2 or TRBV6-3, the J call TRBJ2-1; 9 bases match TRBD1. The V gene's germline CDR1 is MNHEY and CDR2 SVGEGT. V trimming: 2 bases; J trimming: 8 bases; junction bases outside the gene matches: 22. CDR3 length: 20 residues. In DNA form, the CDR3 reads TGTGCCAGCAGTTACCGGCGGGACAGGGCCCCAACTAGTCGCAATGATGAGCAGTTCTTC. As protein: CASSYRRDRAPTSRNDEQFF.

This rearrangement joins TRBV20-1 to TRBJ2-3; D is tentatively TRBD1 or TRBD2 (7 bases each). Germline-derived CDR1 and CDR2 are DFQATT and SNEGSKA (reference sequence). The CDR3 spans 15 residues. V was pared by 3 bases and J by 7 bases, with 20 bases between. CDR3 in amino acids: CSAREGATSSYTQYF. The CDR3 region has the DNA TGCAGTGCTAGGGAGGGGGCGACTAGCAGCTATACGCAGTATTTT.

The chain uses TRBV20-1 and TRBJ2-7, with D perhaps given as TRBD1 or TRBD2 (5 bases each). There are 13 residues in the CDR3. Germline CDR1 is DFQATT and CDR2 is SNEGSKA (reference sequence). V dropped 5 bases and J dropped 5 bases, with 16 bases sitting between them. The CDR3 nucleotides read TGCAGTGCTCTACTGGGGGACGAGGACGAGCAGTACTTC. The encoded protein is CSALLGDEDEQYF.

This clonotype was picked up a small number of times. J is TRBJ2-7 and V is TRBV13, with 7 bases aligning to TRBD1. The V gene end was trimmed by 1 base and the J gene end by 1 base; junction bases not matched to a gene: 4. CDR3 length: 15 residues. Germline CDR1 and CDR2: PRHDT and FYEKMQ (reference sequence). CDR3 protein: CASSLVTGQSYEQYF. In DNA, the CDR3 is TGTGCCAGCAGCTTAGTGACGGGACAGTCCTACGAGCAGTACTTC.

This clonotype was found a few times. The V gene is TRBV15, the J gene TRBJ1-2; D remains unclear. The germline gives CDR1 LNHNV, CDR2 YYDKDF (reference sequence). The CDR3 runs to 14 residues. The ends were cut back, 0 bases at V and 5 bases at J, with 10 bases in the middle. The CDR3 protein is CATSRDAGPYGYTF. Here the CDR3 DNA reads TGTGCCACCAGCAGAGATGCCGGTCCTTATGGCTACACCTTC.

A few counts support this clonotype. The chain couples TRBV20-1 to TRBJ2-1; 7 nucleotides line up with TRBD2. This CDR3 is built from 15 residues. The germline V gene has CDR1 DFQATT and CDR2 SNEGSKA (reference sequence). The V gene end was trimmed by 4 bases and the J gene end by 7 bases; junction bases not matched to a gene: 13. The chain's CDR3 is CSAKGRENPSNEQFF. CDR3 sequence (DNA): TGCAGTGCTAAAGGGCGGGAGAACCCGAGTAATGAGCAGTTCTTC.

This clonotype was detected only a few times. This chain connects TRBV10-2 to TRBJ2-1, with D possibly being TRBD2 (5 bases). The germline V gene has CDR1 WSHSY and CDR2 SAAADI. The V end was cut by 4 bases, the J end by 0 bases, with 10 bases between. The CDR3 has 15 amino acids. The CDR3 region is CASSGRGVSYNEQFF. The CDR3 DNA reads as TGCGCCAGCAGTGGACGGGGTGTCTCCTACAATGAGCAGTTCTTC.

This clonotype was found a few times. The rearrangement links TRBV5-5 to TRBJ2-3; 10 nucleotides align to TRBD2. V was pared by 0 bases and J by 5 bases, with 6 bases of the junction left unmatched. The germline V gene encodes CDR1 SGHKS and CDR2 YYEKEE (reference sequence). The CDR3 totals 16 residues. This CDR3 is CASSLDQLAGIDTQYF. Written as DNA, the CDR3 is TGTGCCAGCAGCTTGGACCAACTAGCGGGAATAGATACGCAGTATTTT.

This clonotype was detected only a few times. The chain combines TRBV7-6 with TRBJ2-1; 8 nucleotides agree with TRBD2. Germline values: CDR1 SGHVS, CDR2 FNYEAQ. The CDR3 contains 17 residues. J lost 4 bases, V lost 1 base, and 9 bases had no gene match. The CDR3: CASSLVVGGGRYNEQFF. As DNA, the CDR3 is TGTGCCAGCAGCTTAGTTGTTGGCGGGGGGCGTTACAATGAGCAGTTCTTC. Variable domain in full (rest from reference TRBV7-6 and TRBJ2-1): GAGVSQSPRYKVTKRGQDVALRCDPISGHVSLYWYRQALGQGPEFLTYFNYEAQQDKSGLPNDRFSAERPEGSISTLTIQRTEQRDSAMYRCASSLVVGGGRYNEQFFGPGTRLTVL.

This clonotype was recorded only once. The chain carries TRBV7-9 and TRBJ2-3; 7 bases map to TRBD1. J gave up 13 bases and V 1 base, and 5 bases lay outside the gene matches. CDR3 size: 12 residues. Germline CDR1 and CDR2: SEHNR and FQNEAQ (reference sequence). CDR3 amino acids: CASSLGGTGEYF. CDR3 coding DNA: TGTGCCAGCAGCTTAGGGGGAACAGGGGAGTATTTT.

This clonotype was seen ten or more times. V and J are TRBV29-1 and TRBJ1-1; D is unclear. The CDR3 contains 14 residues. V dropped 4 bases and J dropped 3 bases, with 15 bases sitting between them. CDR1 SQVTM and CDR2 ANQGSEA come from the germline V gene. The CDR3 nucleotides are TGCAGCGTTGGACGAGACACCAGGCACACTGAAGCTTTCTTT. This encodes CSVGRDTRHTEAFF.

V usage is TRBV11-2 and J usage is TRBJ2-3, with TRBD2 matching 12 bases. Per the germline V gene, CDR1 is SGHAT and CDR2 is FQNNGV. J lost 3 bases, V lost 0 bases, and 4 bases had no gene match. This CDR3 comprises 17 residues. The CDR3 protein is CASSLDASGRVTDTQYF. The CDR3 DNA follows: TGTGCCAGCAGCTTAGACGCTAGCGGGAGGGTGACAGATACGCAGTATTTT.

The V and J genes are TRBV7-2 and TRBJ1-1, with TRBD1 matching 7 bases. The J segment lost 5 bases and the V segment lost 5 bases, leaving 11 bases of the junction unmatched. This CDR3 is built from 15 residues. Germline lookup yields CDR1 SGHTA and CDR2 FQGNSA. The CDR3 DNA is TGTGCCAGCAGCCCAGCCGCGGGACAGTGGACTGAAGCTTTCTTT. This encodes CASSPAAGQWTEAFF.

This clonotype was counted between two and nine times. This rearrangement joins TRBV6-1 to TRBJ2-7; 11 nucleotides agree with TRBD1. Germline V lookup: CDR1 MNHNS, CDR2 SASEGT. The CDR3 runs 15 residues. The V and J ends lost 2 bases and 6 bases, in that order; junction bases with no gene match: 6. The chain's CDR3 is CASSEPGQGGPEQYF. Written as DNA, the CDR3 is TGTGCCAGCAGTGAACCGGGACAGGGGGGCCCCGAGCAGTACTTC.

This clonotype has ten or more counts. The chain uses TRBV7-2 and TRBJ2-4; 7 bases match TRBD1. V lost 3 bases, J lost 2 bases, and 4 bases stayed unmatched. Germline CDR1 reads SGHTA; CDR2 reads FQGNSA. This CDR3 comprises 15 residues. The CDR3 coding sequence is TGTGCCAGCAGCTTCAAGGGGGCGCCCAAAAACATTCAGTACTTC. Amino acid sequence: CASSFKGAPKNIQYF. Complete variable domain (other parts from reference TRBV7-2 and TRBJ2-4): GAGVSQSPSNKVTEKGKDVELRCDPISGHTALYWYRQSLGQGLEFLIYFQGNSAPDKSGLPSDRFSAERTGGSVSTLTIQRTQQEDSAVYLCASSFKGAPKNIQYFGAGTRLSVL.

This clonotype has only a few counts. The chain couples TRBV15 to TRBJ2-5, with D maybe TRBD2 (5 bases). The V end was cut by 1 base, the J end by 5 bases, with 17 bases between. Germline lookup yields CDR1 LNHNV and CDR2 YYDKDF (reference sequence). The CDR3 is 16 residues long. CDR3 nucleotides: TGTGCCACCAGCAGAGCTCGTGGCGGGCCTGGGGAGACCCAGTACTTC. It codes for CATSRARGGPGETQYF.

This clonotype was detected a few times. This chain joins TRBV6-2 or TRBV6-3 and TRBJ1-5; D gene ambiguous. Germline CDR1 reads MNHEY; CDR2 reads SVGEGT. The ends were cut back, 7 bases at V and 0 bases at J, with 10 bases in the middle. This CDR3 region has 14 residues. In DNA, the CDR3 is TGTGCCAGCAACTCGGAGTATAGCAATCAGCCCCAGCATTTT. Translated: CASNSEYSNQPQHF.

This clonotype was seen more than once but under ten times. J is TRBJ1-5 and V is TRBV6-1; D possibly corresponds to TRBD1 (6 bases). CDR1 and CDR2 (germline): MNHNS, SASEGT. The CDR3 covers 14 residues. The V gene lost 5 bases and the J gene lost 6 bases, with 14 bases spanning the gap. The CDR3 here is CASSTIQGGQPQHF. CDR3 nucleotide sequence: TGTGCCAGCAGTACCATACAGGGAGGTCAGCCCCAGCATTTT.

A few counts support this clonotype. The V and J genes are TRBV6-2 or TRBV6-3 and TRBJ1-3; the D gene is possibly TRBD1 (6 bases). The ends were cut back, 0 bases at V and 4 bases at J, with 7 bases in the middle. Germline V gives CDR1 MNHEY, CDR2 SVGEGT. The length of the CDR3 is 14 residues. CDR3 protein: CASSYSGQGNTIYF. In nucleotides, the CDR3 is TGTGCCAGCAGTTACTCGGGACAAGGAAACACCATATATTTT.